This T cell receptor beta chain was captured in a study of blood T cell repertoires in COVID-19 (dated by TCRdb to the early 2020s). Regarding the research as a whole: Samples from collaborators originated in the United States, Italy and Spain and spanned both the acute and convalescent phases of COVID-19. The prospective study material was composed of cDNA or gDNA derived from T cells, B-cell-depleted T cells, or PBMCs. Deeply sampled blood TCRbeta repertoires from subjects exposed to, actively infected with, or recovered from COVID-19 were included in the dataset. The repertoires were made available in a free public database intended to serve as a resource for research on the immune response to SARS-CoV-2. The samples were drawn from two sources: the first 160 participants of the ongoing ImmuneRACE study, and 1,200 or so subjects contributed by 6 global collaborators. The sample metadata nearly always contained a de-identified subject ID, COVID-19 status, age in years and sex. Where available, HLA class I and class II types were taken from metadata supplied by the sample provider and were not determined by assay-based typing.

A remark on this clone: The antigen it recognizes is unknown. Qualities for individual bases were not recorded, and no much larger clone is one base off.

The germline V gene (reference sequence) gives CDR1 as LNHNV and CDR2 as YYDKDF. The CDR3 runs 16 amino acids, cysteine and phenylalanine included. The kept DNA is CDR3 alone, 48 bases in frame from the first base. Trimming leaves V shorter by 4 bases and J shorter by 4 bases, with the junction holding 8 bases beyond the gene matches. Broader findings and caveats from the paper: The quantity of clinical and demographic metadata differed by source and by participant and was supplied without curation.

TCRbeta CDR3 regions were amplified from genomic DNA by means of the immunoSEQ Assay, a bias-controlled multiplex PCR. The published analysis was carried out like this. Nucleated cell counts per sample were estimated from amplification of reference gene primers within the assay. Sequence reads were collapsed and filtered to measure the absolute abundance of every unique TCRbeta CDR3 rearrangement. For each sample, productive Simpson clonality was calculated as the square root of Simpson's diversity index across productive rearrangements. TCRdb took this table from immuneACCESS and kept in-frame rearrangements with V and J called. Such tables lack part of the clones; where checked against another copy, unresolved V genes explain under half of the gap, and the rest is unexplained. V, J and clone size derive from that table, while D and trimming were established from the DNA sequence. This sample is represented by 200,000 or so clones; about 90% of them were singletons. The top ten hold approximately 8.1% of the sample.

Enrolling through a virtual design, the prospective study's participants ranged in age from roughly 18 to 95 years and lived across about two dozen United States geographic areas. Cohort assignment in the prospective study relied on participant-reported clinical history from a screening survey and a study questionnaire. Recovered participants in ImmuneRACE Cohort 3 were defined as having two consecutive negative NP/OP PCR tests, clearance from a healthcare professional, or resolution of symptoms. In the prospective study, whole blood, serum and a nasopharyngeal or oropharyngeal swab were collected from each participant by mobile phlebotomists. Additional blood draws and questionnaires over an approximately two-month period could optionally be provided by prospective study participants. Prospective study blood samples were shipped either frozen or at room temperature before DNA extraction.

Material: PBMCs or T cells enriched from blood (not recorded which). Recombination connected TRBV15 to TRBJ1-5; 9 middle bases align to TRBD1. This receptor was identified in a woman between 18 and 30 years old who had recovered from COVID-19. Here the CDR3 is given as CATSTTDRGWNQPQHF. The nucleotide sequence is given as TGTGCCACCAGCACGACTGACAGGGGGTGGAATCAGCCCCAGCATTTT.